This is a list of T cell receptor beta chains from one sample in a study of technical replicates of blood from a handful of donors. The repertoire was sequenced with immunoSEQ multiplex PCR; TCRdb's copy has only in-frame clones and lacks some. The sample contains about 95,000 clones, approximately 95% of which appear only once. Sequencing input: T cells isolated from PBMCs. The source of these receptors is a human donor in good health. Both conserved end residues are part of each CDR3. The D gene is left open where the match is weak. Clone size is shown for a subset of rows, as once, few, many or a class of expanded clone.

TGTGCCAGCTCAATCAGGGGCAGGAACACTGAAGCTTTCTTT CASSIRGRNTEAFF - TRBJ1-1 TRBV18 -
TGCGCCAGCAGCCAGGATTCCGGGACTAGCGGGATTTACGAGCAGTACTTC CASSQDSGTSGIYEQYF TRBD2 TRBJ2-7 TRBV4-3 -
TGTGCCAGCAGCTTAGCTCTCCGACTAGCGGGAGAAGATGAGCAGTTCTTC CASSLALRLAGEDEQFF TRBD2 TRBJ2-1 TRBV7-9 -
TGTGCCAGCAGCTTTCCGGGACTAGCGGGAGGACACTCCTACGAGCAGTACTTC CASSFPGLAGGHSYEQYF TRBD2 TRBJ2-7 TRBV7-3 -
TGTGCCAGCAGTTCATTGGGACAGTTAGTGGCCTACGAGCAGTACTTC CASSSLGQLVAYEQYF TRBD1 TRBJ2-7 TRBV6-6 -
TGTGACGGTTATGAAGCTTTCTTT CDGYEAFF - TRBJ1-1 TRBV2 -
TGTGCCAGCAGCGTAGTAGGGGGAGTGAATCAGCCCCAGCATTTT CASSVVGGVNQPQHF - TRBJ1-5 TRBV9 -
TGCGCCAGCAGTCAAGAGCGGGAGCTGACAGATACGCAGTATTTT CASSQERELTDTQYF TRBD2 TRBJ2-3 TRBV23-1 -
TGCGCCAGCAGCCAAGCGGTAGCGGGAGGGACCGGGGAGCTGTTTTTT CASSQAVAGGTGELFF TRBD2 TRBJ2-2 TRBV4-3 -
TGTGCCAGTAGCCCCCTGGAGAGCTATGGCTACACCTTC CASSPLESYGYTF - TRBJ1-2 TRBV19 -
TGTGCCAGCAGCTTAGCTTCTAGCTATGGCTACACCTTC CASSLASSYGYTF - TRBJ1-2 TRBV7-8 -
TGTGCCTGGAGTGCCCACACCCTTGGCTACACCTTC CAWSAHTLGYTF - TRBJ1-2 TRBV30 once
TGTGCCAGCTCCCTAATGAACACCGGGGAGCTGTTTTTT CASSLMNTGELFF - TRBJ2-2 TRBV27 -
TGTGCCAGCAGGATCCCAGGGTTAGGCAATCAGCCCCAGCATTTT CASRIPGLGNQPQHF - TRBJ1-5 TRBV28 -
TGTGCCAGCAGCCAAGATAGCGGACCCTACAATGAGCAGTTCTTC CASSQDSGPYNEQFF - TRBJ2-1 TRBV14 -
TGTGCCAGCAGCACCCACTCTGGGACAGGGAGTCAGCCCCAGCATTTT CASSTHSGTGSQPQHF TRBD1 TRBJ1-5 TRBV7-2 once
TGTGCCAGCAGTCCAGGCACAGCTGGAAACACCATATATTTT CASSPGTAGNTIYF - TRBJ1-3 TRBV7-8 -
TGTGCCAGCAGTCCCATAGGACAGGGGCTGCTGAACACTGAAGCTTTCTTT CASSPIGQGLLNTEAFF TRBD1 TRBJ1-1 TRBV27 -
TGTGCCAGCAGCGCTTCCGGGGGTTCTAATCAGCCCCAGCATTTT CASSASGGSNQPQHF - TRBJ1-5 TRBV9 -
TGTGTCAGCAGCTTGATTTCCCTCGGCACTGAAGCTTTCTTT CVSSLISLGTEAFF - TRBJ1-1 TRBV5-4 -
TGTGCCACCGGGACAGGGGGAACTGAAGCTTTCTTT CATGTGGTEAFF TRBD1 TRBJ1-1 TRBV27 -
TGTGCCAGCAGCGTAGAAACTAGCGGGCGGTCAGATACGCAGTATTTT CASSVETSGRSDTQYF TRBD2 TRBJ2-3 TRBV9 -
TGCAGCGGACAGGGGGCTTTCGATGAGCAGTTCTTC CSGQGAFDEQFF TRBD1 TRBJ2-1 TRBV29-1 -
TGTGCCAGCAGCTTGGGGGCAGGGGGTCGCGAGCAGTACTTC CASSLGAGGREQYF TRBD1 TRBJ2-7 TRBV5-6 -
TGCGCCAGCAGCTTCCAGGACAGGGCCCAAGAGACCCAGTACTTC CASSFQDRAQETQYF TRBD1 TRBJ2-5 TRBV5-1 -